What follows are 4 T cell receptor beta chains derived from one specimen sequenced in a study of a mutant IDH1 vaccine in newly diagnosed glioma. This table comes from immunoSEQ multiplex PCR, and its TCRdb copy is limited to in-frame clones, with some not included. The data hold around 30,000 clones, with more than 70% observed a single time. The time point is: week 47, end of study. Vaccinated patients received 300 ug of mutant IDH1 20-mer peptide per dose, with topical imiquimod. Antigens for these TCRs are unknown. The sequencing used PBMCs, collected from a glioma patient whose treatment included an IDH1 peptide vaccine. The source of these receptors is a man in his forties or fifties with glioma.

The V call is TRBV29-1, the J call TRBJ1-2; 8 bases map to TRBD1. Trimming at V came to 2 bases and at J to 5 bases, leaving 4 bases not matched to a gene. This CDR3 spans 13 amino acids. Germline lookup yields CDR1 SQVTM and CDR2 ANQGSEA. CDR3 nucleotide sequence: TGCAGCGTTGAATCAGGGGGCGGTTATGGCTACACCTTC. Translating gives CSVESGGGYGYTF.

This sequence joins TRBV5-1 and TRBJ1-1, with 10 bases aligning to TRBD1. Germline-derived CDR1 and CDR2 are SGHRS and YFSETQ. The CDR3 runs to 16 residues. V trimming: 0 bases; J trimming: 4 bases; junction bases outside the gene matches: 6. CDR3 DNA sequence: TGCGCCAGCAGCTTGGGACAGGGGGCAATGAGCACTGAAGCTTTCTTT. Encoded protein: CASSLGQGAMSTEAFF.

The CDR3 is CASSLTLGFDGYTF. The CDR3 DNA reads as TGTGCCAGCAGCCTGACCCTCGGGTTCGATGGCTACACCTTC. The rearrangement links TRBV7-2 to TRBJ1-2, with D unresolved. V dropped 5 bases and J dropped 6 bases, with 16 bases sitting between them. Germline V gene lookup returns CDR1 SGHTA and CDR2 FQGNSA. The CDR3 consists of 14 residues. Supplemented by reference TRBV7-2 and TRBJ1-2, the full variable domain reads GAGVSQSPSNKVTEKGKDVELRCDPISGHTALYWYRQSLGQGLEFLIYFQGNSAPDKSGLPSDRFSAERTGGSVSTLTIQRTQQEDSAVYLCASSLTLGFDGYTFGSGTRLTVV.

This chain joins TRBV29-1 and TRBJ1-4; D is ambiguous. The CDR3 runs 12 residues. From germline, CDR1 is SQVTM and CDR2 ANQGSEA. Trimming took off 7 bases at V and 4 bases at J, with 10 bases between the two ends. CDR3 in DNA: TGCAGCGGCGGGCGGAGTAATGAAAAACTGTTTTTT. It yields the protein CSGGRSNEKLFF.